One and the same sample provided the 28 T cell receptor beta chains below, sequenced in a study of T cells in Graves' hyperthyroidism and ophthalmopathy. RNA transcripts yielded amplified TCR beta CDR3 regions. Researchers ran a first-round RT-PCR on the TCR CDR3 using the HTBI primer set. One entry per CDR3 protein results from TCRdb running MiXCR on the multiplex PCR reads. Of approximately 360,000 distinct CDR3 sequences in the sample, roughly 25% were seen once. The sequencing input was blood. The source is a man over 45 with Graves' hyperthyroidism.

The CDR3 DNA reads TGTGCCACCAGCAGAAGGGAAGGGGGCACAGATACGCAGTATTTT. Encoded protein: CATSRREGGTDTQYF. The chain joins TRBV15 to TRBJ2-3; possible D gene TRBD1, 5 bases. Germline CDR1 and CDR2: LNHNV and YYDKDF (reference sequence). V was shortened by 2 bases and J by 1 base, with 10 bases between the two germline ends. The CDR3 runs 15 residues.

V gene TRBV5-1 combines with J gene TRBJ2-1; 8 bases agree with TRBD2. This CDR3 contains 14 residues. CDR1 is SGHRS, CDR2 YFSETQ, per germline. Losses at the gene ends were 0 bases for V and 8 bases for J; bases not matched to a gene: 4. CDR3 bases: TGCGCCAGCAGCTTGGGGACTAGCAGGGATGAGCAGTTCTTC. It encodes CASSLGTSRDEQFF.

The table lists this clonotype with a few counts. J is TRBJ1-1 and V is TRBV10-3; perhaps TRBD1 as D (6 bases). Trimming removed 5 bases at V and 7 bases at J, with 14 bases between. There are 13 residues in the CDR3. Germline loops: CDR1 ENHRY, CDR2 SYGVKD. The CDR3 loop is CAISPPGQGEAFF. In DNA form, the CDR3 reads TGTGCCATCAGTCCACCGGGACAAGGTGAAGCTTTCTTT.

Only a few counts were recorded for this clonotype. This sequence joins TRBV29-1 and TRBJ2-1; 11 bases map to TRBD1. The CDR3 runs to 15 residues. The V gene end was trimmed by 6 bases and the J gene end by 6 bases; junction bases not matched to a gene: 10. From germline, CDR1 is SQVTM and CDR2 ANQGSEA. The CDR3 sequence: CSVGPGTGGSNEQFF. DNA for the CDR3: TGCAGCGTGGGCCCCGGGACAGGGGGGTCCAATGAGCAGTTCTTC.

V gene TRBV15 combines with J gene TRBJ2-5; 11 bases fit TRBD2. This CDR3 has 17 amino acids. Germline V CDR1 and CDR2: LNHNV, YYDKDF (reference sequence). The ends lost 5 bases at V and 4 bases at J; junction bases unmatched: 12. CDR3 protein: CATSPLAGVPSGETQYF. CDR3 in DNA: TGTGCCACCAGCCCACTAGCGGGAGTTCCCTCTGGAGAGACCCAGTACTTC.

This clonotype showed up many times. The V call is TRBV10-3, the J call TRBJ2-5; the match to TRBD2 covers 7 bases. Germline values: CDR1 ENHRY, CDR2 SYGVKD. Trimming cost V 2 bases and J 1 base; bases outside gene matches: 1. The CDR3 spans 14 residues. The CDR3 reads CAISEIAGQETQYF. CDR3 DNA: TGTGCCATCAGTGAGATAGCGGGCCAAGAGACCCAGTACTTC.

This chain links TRBV13 with TRBJ2-2; the match to TRBD2 covers 10 bases. CDR1 PRHDT and CDR2 FYEKMQ come from the germline V gene (reference sequence). The V and J ends lost 7 bases and 7 bases, in that order; junction bases with no gene match: 9. The CDR3 length is 15 residues. The CDR3 DNA is TGTGCCAGCAACCCTAGCGGGAGAGGGGGCGGGGAGCTGTTTTTT. It yields the protein CASNPSGRGGGELFF.

This clonotype was counted ten times or more. The V call is TRBV11-3, the J call TRBJ2-1, with a possible D match to TRBD2 (6 bases). Trimming shortened V by 5 bases and J by 0 bases, and 11 bases separated the two germline ends. The CDR3 runs 15 residues. CDR1 is SGHNT and CDR2 is YENEEA in the germline V gene. DNA for the CDR3: TGTGCCAGCAGCCCCGGGAGTAACTCCTACAATGAGCAGTTCTTC. It encodes CASSPGSNSYNEQFF.

V gene TRBV10-1 combines with J gene TRBJ2-7; D call uncertain. From germline, CDR1 is WNHNN and CDR2 SYGVQD (reference sequence). V lost 0 bases, J lost 0 bases, and 6 bases lay in between. The CDR3 covers 14 residues. The CDR3 DNA follows: TGCGCCAGCAGTGAGTCGCGAATCTCCTACGAGCAGTACTTC. As protein: CASSESRISYEQYF.

The gene calls are TRBV27 and TRBJ2-7; 11 bases are a match to TRBD1. The CDR3 covers 15 residues. From germline, CDR1 is MNHEY and CDR2 SMNVEV (reference sequence). Unmatched junction bases numbered 10, after V lost 3 bases and J lost 9 bases. DNA for the CDR3: TGTGCCAGCAGTTTGATGAGAGGGACAGGGGGTATGCAGTACTTC. Amino acids: CASSLMRGTGGMQYF.

This clonotype was seen at least ten times. This chain joins TRBV28 and TRBJ2-7; D is unclear. The germline V gene encodes CDR1 MDHEN and CDR2 SYDVKM. Trimming shortened V by 5 bases and J by 3 bases, and 8 bases separated the two germline ends. The CDR3 spans 12 residues. CDR3 coding DNA: TGTGCCAGCAGTCATCCTTTCTACGAGCAGTACTTC. Its translation is CASSHPFYEQYF. Full variable domain (rest looked up from reference TRBV28 and TRBJ2-7): DVKVTQSSRYLVKRTGEKVFLECVQDMDHENMFWYRQDPGLGLRLIYFSYDVKMKEKGDIPEGYSVSREKKERFSLILESASTNQTSMYLCASSHPFYEQYFGPGTRLTVT.

This rearrangement joins TRBV3-1 to TRBJ2-4, with D uncertain. This CDR3 comprises 15 residues. Per germline, CDR1 LGHDT and CDR2 YNNKEL (reference sequence). Trimming pared 1 base from V and 2 bases from J, leaving 9 bases between. The CDR3: CASSQGKITKNIQYF. Here the CDR3 DNA reads TGTGCCAGCAGCCAAGGAAAGATAACCAAAAACATTCAGTACTTC.

V and J are TRBV12-3 or TRBV12-4 and TRBJ2-2; 8 bases fit TRBD2. The CDR3 runs to 13 residues. Trimming took 5 bases from V and 6 from J; bases not matched to a gene: 2. The CDR3 is CASSTSGPGELFF. In nucleotides, the CDR3 is TGTGCCAGCAGTACTAGCGGACCCGGGGAGCTGTTTTTT.

The sample holds many counts of this clonotype. This rearrangement joins TRBV12-3 or TRBV12-4 to TRBJ2-1, with 7 bases fitting TRBD1. The V segment lost 7 bases and the J segment 1 base; nucleotides outside the gene matches: 7. The CDR3 has 15 residues. CDR3 nucleotide sequence: TGTGCCAGCACCGACTACAGGGGATCCTACAATGAGCAGTTCTTC. It codes for CASTDYRGSYNEQFF.

This clonotype was seen more than once but under ten times. The genes are TRBV7-2 and TRBJ2-3; 11 bases are shared with TRBD2. The CDR3 extends over 14 amino acids. Germline CDR1 is SGHTA and CDR2 is FQGNSA. Losses at the gene ends were 5 bases for V and 6 bases for J; bases not matched to a gene: 4. The CDR3, as DNA: TGTGCCAGCAGCAAACTAGCGGGGGTGGATACGCAGTATTTT. It is translated as CASSKLAGVDTQYF.

In this sample, this clonotype turned up many times. The chain uses TRBV11-3 and TRBJ2-1, with D perhaps TRBD2 (5 bases). The germline CDR1 and CDR2 sequences are SGHNT and YENEEA. V lost 1 base and J lost 2, with 12 bases in between. The CDR3 sequence is 16 residues long. The chain's CDR3 is CASSLVRDVPYNEQFF. The CDR3 region has the DNA TGTGCCAGCAGCTTAGTTCGGGATGTCCCCTACAATGAGCAGTTCTTC.

The chain recombines TRBV10-2 with TRBJ1-1; D uncertain. Germline V gene lookup returns CDR1 WSHSY and CDR2 SAAADI. The V gene lost 3 bases and the J gene lost 9 bases, with 8 bases spanning the gap. The CDR3 covers 11 residues. CDR3 DNA sequence: TGCGCCAGCAGTGATCGAGGACAAGCTTTCTTT. It translates to CASSDRGQAFF.

This clonotype was counted between two and nine times. V and J are TRBV3-1 and TRBJ2-1; D perhaps matches TRBD2 (6 bases). This CDR3 contains 16 residues. Trimming left V 1 base short and J 3 bases short, with 13 bases between. Germline V lookup: CDR1 LGHDT, CDR2 YNNKEL (reference sequence). CDR3 coding DNA: TGTGCCAGCAGCCAAGTCCCGGGACTGGACTACAATGAGCAGTTCTTC. This codes for CASSQVPGLDYNEQFF.

CDR3: CASSDRTEAFF. Here the CDR3 DNA reads TGTGCCAGTAGCGACAGAACTGAAGCTTTCTTT. This chain connects TRBV19 to TRBJ1-1; D perhaps matches TRBD1 (5 bases). V was clipped by 6 bases and J by 5 bases, with 7 bases between them. The CDR3 sequence is 11 residues long. Looked up from germline, CDR1 is LNHDA and CDR2 is SQIVND (reference sequence).

The genes are TRBV14 and TRBJ2-5; 8 bases agree with TRBD2. This CDR3 contains 14 residues. Germline V gene sequence: CDR1 SGHDN, CDR2 FVKESK. Trimming took 9 bases from V and 0 from J; bases not matched to a gene: 6. The chain's CDR3 is CASTYSGNQETQYF. Written as DNA, the CDR3 is TGTGCCAGTACCTATAGCGGGAACCAAGAGACCCAGTACTTC.

The chain is built from TRBV6-2 or TRBV6-3 and TRBJ1-2; no definite D call. CDR1 MNHEY and CDR2 SVGEGT come from the germline V gene. This CDR3 is built from 15 residues. Trimming cost V 5 bases and J 2 bases, with 15 bases left between them. CDR3 sequence reads: CASSPHAQVNYGYTF. CDR3 bases: TGTGCCAGCAGTCCCCATGCTCAGGTCAACTATGGCTACACCTTC.

In this sample, this clonotype turned up many times. This chain joins TRBV2 and TRBJ2-7; D is ambiguous. This CDR3 has 11 residues. Trimming removed 5 bases from V and 3 bases from J, with 5 bases in between. Germline lookup yields CDR1 SNHLY and CDR2 FYNNEI. The CDR3 nucleotides read TGTGCCAGCAGTATTGACTACGAGCAGTACTTC. It yields the protein CASSIDYEQYF.

In its sample, this clonotype was seen a few times. V is TRBV7-9 and J is TRBJ2-3; TRBD2 aligns across 11 bases. The ends lost 4 bases at V and 1 base at J; junction bases unmatched: 7. This CDR3 has 17 residues. CDR1 SEHNR and CDR2 FQNEAQ come from the germline V gene (reference sequence). Written as DNA, the CDR3 is TGTGCCAGCAGCTCCTCCGGGACTAGCGGACGCACAGATACGCAGTATTTT. Its protein product is CASSSSGTSGRTDTQYF.

This clonotype was recorded at least ten times. This chain uses TRBV11-2 with TRBJ2-4, with D possibly TRBD1 on 5 matching bases. Per germline, CDR1 SGHAT and CDR2 FQNNGV. This CDR3 has 15 residues. The V and J ends lost 1 base and 6 bases respectively, with 13 bases between them. This chain's CDR3 is CASSLVVGVGNIQYF. The DNA of the CDR3 is TGTGCCAGCAGCTTAGTAGTAGGGGTTGGAAACATTCAGTACTTC.

There are a few counts of this clonotype. The gene calls are TRBV20-1 and TRBJ2-3; TRBD2 aligns across 8 bases. The trim removed 6 bases at V and 4 bases at J, leaving 9 bases unmatched. CDR3 size: 14 residues. Per germline, CDR1 DFQATT and CDR2 SNEGSKA (reference sequence). The CDR3 protein is CSATSGTRADTQYF. CDR3 in DNA: TGCAGTGCCACTTCCGGGACTAGGGCAGATACGCAGTATTTT.

This chain links TRBV2 with TRBJ1-2; D may be TRBD1 (6 bases). Deletions cut 4 bases from V and 4 bases from J, with 7 bases between. CDR3 size: 12 residues. Germline assignment: CDR1 SNHLY and CDR2 FYNNEI. The CDR3 bases are TGTGCCAGCAGTGGGACAGTCTATGGCTACACCTTC. Translation gives CASSGTVYGYTF.

The sample holds a few counts of this clonotype. The chain uses TRBV7-8 and TRBJ2-4; D could derive from TRBD1 or TRBD2 (5 bases each). V lost 1 base to trimming and J lost 9 bases, with 19 bases between them. The CDR3 sequence is 16 residues long. Germline lookup yields CDR1 SGHVS and CDR2 FQNEAQ. CDR3 DNA: TGTGCCAGCAGCTTAGAGACTGGATCTAGCCAGGGCATTCAGTACTTC. Its translation: CASSLETGSSQGIQYF.

The V call is TRBV6-1, the J call TRBJ2-2; 8 nucleotides line up with TRBD2. The CDR3 has 16 residues. Germline values: CDR1 MNHNS, CDR2 SASEGT. V lost 7 bases, J lost 6 bases, and 13 bases stayed unmatched. The CDR3 nucleotides are TGTGCCAGCACCCCCTCTAGGCTAGCGGGTCCCGGGGAGCTGTTTTTT. This sequence encodes CASTPSRLAGPGELFF.